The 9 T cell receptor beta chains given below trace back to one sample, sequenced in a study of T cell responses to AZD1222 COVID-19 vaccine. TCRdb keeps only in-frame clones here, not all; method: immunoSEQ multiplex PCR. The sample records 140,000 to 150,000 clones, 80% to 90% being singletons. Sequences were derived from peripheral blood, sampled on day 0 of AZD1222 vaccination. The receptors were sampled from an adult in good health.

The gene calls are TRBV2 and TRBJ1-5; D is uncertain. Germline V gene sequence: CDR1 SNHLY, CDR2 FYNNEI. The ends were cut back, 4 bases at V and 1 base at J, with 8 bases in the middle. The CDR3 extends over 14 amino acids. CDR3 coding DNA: TGTGCCAGCAGTGGCCAGGTCAGCAATCAGCCCCAGCATTTT. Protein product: CASSGQVSNQPQHF. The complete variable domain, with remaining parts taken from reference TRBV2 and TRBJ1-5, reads EPEVTQTPSHQVTQMGQEVILRCVPISNHLYFYWYRQILGQKVEFLVSFYNNEISEKSEIFDDQFSVERPDGSNFTLKIRSTKLEDSAMYFCASSGQVSNQPQHFGDGTRLSIL.

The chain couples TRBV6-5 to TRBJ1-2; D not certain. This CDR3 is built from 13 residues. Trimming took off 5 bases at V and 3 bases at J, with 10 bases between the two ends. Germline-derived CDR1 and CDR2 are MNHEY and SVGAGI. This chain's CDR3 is CASSPPGYYGYTF. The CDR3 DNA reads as TGTGCCAGCAGTCCCCCTGGCTACTATGGCTACACCTTC.

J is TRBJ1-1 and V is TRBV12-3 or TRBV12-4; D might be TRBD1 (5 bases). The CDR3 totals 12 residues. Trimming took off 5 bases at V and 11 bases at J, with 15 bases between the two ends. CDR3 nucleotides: TGTGCCAGCAGTGTACCAGGGACCGCCGCTTTCTTT. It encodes CASSVPGTAAFF.

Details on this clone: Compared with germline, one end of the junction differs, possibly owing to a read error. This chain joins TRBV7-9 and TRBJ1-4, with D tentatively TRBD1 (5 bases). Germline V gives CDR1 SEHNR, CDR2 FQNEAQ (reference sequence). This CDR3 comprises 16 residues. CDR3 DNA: TGTGCCAGCAGCGCCCCTTGGGCGGGGGAGAATGAAAAGCTGTTTTTT. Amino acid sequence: CASSAPWAGENEKLFF.

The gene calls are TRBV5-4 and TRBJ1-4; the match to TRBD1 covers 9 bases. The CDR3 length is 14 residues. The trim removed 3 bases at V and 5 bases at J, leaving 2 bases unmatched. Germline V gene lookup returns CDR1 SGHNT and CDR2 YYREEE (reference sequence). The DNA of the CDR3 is TGTGCCAGCAGCTGGGACAGGGCGAATGAAAAACTGTTTTTT. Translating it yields CASSWDRANEKLFF.

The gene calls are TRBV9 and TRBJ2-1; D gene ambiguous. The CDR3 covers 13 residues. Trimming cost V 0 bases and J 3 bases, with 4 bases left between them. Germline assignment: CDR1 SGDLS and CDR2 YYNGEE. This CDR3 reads CASSVAGYNEQFF. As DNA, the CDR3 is TGTGCCAGCAGCGTAGCCGGCTACAATGAGCAGTTCTTC.

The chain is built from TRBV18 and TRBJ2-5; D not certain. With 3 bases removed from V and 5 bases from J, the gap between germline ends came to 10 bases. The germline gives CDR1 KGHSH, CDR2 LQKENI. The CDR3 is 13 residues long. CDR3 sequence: CASSPAPIETQYF. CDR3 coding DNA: TGTGCCAGCTCACCCGCTCCAATCGAGACCCAGTACTTC.

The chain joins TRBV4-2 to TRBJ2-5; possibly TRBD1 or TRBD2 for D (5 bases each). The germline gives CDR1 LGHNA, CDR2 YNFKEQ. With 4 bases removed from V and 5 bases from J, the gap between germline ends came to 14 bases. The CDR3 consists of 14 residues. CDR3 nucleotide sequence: TGTGCCAGCAGCCTGCGTGGGACGGCCGAGACCCAGTACTTC. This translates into CASSLRGTAETQYF.

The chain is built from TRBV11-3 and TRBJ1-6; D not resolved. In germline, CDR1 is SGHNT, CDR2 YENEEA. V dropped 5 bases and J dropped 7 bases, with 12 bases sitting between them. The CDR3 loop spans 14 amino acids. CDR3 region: CASSLTGVNSPLHF. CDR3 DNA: TGTGCCAGCAGCCTGACCGGGGTCAATTCACCCCTCCACTTT.